Presented here are 26 T cell receptor beta chains from one specimen sequenced in a study of T cells after yellow fever vaccination (dated by TCRdb to about 2019). Taken with the paper, the label for treatment or condition translates to: live attenuated yellow fever vaccine strain. Libraries were constructed by 5' RACE. The reads were generated on an Illumina HiSeq 2500. TCRdb reran the public reads through fastp at Q25 and MiXCR, keeping productive beta chains. Under each unique CDR3 protein, matching rows form one entry showing the most common genes and DNA. The sample table lists around 500,000 distinct CDR3 sequences, roughly 22% of them with a count of one. The ten largest clones add up to about a sixth of the sample. Source: PBMCs, taken approximately 22 days after the first yellow fever vaccination. These receptors came from a man aged 18 to 30 who received the YFV17D yellow fever vaccine.

The chain links TRBV18 to TRBJ2-3; no firm D call. CDR1 is KGHSH, CDR2 LQKENI, per germline. CDR3 length: 15 amino acids. Trimming took off 0 bases at V and 3 bases at J, with 10 bases between the two ends. The CDR3 loop reads CASSPPTAVTDTQYF. The CDR3 nucleotides are TGTGCCAGCTCACCACCGACGGCGGTGACAGATACGCAGTATTTT.

This clonotype came up a few times. The chain carries TRBV4-1 and TRBJ2-3; 8 bases align to TRBD2. Germline assignment: CDR1 MGHRA and CDR2 YSYEKL. J gave up 3 bases and V 0 bases, and 5 bases lay outside the gene matches. The CDR3 is 16 residues long. The CDR3 DNA reads as TGCGCCAGCAGCCAAGAGGACCGGGGGGGAACAGATACGCAGTATTTT. It is translated as CASSQEDRGGTDTQYF.

This clonotype was observed a handful of times. The chain recombines TRBV12-3 or TRBV12-4 with TRBJ1-2; 8 bases align to TRBD1. Germline trimming cut 5 bases from V and 8 bases from J; bases unmatched to any gene: 10. CDR3 length: 14 amino acids. CDR3 sequence (DNA): TGTGCCAGCAGTATTTCACAGGGGGGGAAGGGCTACACCTTC. It specifies CASSISQGGKGYTF.

Only a few counts were recorded for this clonotype. The genes are TRBV10-3 and TRBJ2-2; 8 bases agree with TRBD1. The V segment lost 8 bases and the J segment 4 bases; nucleotides outside the gene matches: 9. CDR3 size: 15 residues. From germline, CDR1 is ENHRY and CDR2 SYGVKD. The CDR3 loop is CAIGEDRDGTGELFF. The CDR3 coding sequence is TGTGCCATCGGCGAGGACAGGGATGGCACCGGGGAGCTGTTTTTT.

In this sample, this clonotype turned up a few times. This rearrangement joins TRBV12-3 or TRBV12-4 to TRBJ2-3; 11 bases are a match to TRBD2. V was pared by 5 bases and J by 6 bases, with 10 bases of the junction left unmatched. This CDR3 is built from 16 residues. CDR3 amino acids: CASSQTSGGPGDTQYF. CDR3 bases: TGTGCCAGCAGTCAAACTAGCGGGGGCCCCGGGGATACGCAGTATTTT.

This clonotype was picked up a small number of times. V gene TRBV4-2 combines with J gene TRBJ1-2, with TRBD1 matching 10 bases. Trimming removed 4 bases from V and 8 bases from J; junction bases left unmatched: 7. The germline CDR1 and CDR2 sequences are LGHNA and YNFKEQ. The CDR3 spans 14 residues. CDR3 sequence: CASSPEGTGVGYTF. CDR3 sequence (DNA): TGTGCCAGCAGCCCCGAGGGGACAGGGGTCGGCTACACCTTC.

This clonotype was recorded a few times. The chain carries TRBV6-2 or TRBV6-3 and TRBJ2-5, with D perhaps TRBD1 (7 bases). The germline V gene encodes CDR1 MNHEY and CDR2 SVGEGT. Deletions cut 2 bases from V and 1 base from J, with 14 bases between. This CDR3 has 16 amino acids. CDR3 in amino acids: CASSYVRQGGQETQYF. Here the CDR3 DNA reads TGTGCCAGCAGTTACGTGAGACAGGGAGGCCAAGAGACCCAGTACTTC.

This rearrangement joins TRBV19 to TRBJ2-5; D is tentatively TRBD1 or TRBD2 (7 bases each). The CDR3 runs 13 residues. The germline V and J ends were trimmed by 10 bases and 2 bases, with 14 bases remaining between them. Germline V gene sequence: CDR1 LNHDA, CDR2 SQIVND (reference sequence). The CDR3 loop reads CATRGGRQETQYF. The DNA for the CDR3 is TGTGCCACCAGGGGGGGTCGGCAAGAGACCCAGTACTTC.

This chain joins TRBV7-6 and TRBJ2-7; D unclear. V was cut by 2 bases and J by 3 bases, with 8 bases left in between. Germline loops: CDR1 SGHVS, CDR2 FNYEAQ. The CDR3 has 13 amino acids. The CDR3: CASSLNPLYEQYF. DNA for the CDR3: TGTGCCAGCAGCTTAAACCCGCTCTACGAGCAGTACTTC.

The rearrangement links TRBV4-1 to TRBJ2-2; TRBD2 aligns across 7 bases. CDR3 length: 16 residues. The V segment lost 6 bases and the J segment 6 bases; nucleotides outside the gene matches: 13. CDR1 and CDR2 from the germline V gene are MGHRA and YSYEKL. CDR3 protein: CASRRPGLKGSGELFF. CDR3 bases: TGCGCCAGCAGACGCCCGGGACTAAAGGGATCCGGGGAGCTGTTTTTT.

This chain's CDR3 is CASSLVPYGGSTDTQYF. CDR3 DNA: TGTGCCAGCAGCTTAGTCCCCTACGGGGGATCTACAGATACGCAGTATTTT. This chain links TRBV7-3 with TRBJ2-3; possibly TRBD2 for D (6 bases). The V and J ends lost 2 bases and 3 bases respectively, with 18 bases between them. CDR3 size: 17 residues. Germline CDR1 SGHTA, CDR2 FQGTGA.

The chain uses TRBV3-1 and TRBJ1-2, with no clear D. This CDR3 is built from 12 residues. The germline V gene encodes CDR1 LGHDT and CDR2 YNNKEL (reference sequence). Trimming removed 3 bases at V and 8 bases at J, with 10 bases between. Written as DNA, the CDR3 is TGTGCCAGCAGCCACGAGGGTTACGGCTACACCTTC. As protein: CASSHEGYGYTF. The entire variable domain, with the rest obtained from reference TRBV3-1 and TRBJ1-2, is as follows: DTAVSQTPKYLVTQMGNDKSIKCEQNLGHDTMYWYKQDSKKFLKIMFSYNNKELIINETVPNRFSPKSPDKAHLNLHINSLELGDSAVYFCASSHEGYGYTFGSGTRLTVV.

The rearrangement joins TRBV4-1 to TRBJ1-2; D remains unclear. The length of the CDR3 is 13 residues. Looked up from germline, CDR1 is MGHRA and CDR2 is YSYEKL. V was pared by 3 bases and J by 7 bases, with 12 bases between. The CDR3 sequence: CASSQEPYGGYTF. The CDR3 nucleotides are TGCGCCAGCAGCCAGGAACCCTATGGTGGCTACACCTTC.

This clonotype has only a few counts. This sequence joins TRBV5-4 and TRBJ2-1; 10 bases fit TRBD2. Germline CDR1 and CDR2: SGHNT and YYREEE (reference sequence). This CDR3 is 17 amino acids long. V was pared by 5 bases and J by 10 bases, with 18 bases of the junction left unmatched. The CDR3 sequence is CASSKPQRGGPVSEQFF. In DNA form, the CDR3 reads TGTGCCAGCAGTAAGCCCCAGCGGGGGGGCCCAGTCTCCGAGCAGTTCTTC.

The chain carries TRBV9 and TRBJ2-3; no clear D gene. The CDR3 covers 14 residues. V was cut by 0 bases and J by 2 bases, with 7 bases left in between. CDR1 and CDR2 from the germline V gene are SGDLS and YYNGEE. The CDR3 sequence is CASSVVINTDTQYF. The DNA for the CDR3 is TGTGCCAGCAGCGTAGTCATAAACACAGATACGCAGTATTTT.

This clonotype has more than one count but fewer than ten. This chain connects TRBV6-5 to TRBJ1-2; a possible D gene is TRBD1 (6 bases). The CDR3 sequence is 16 residues long. Trimming left V 0 bases short and J 6 bases short, with 17 bases between. Germline V gives CDR1 MNHEY, CDR2 SVGAGI. The CDR3 loop reads CASSYSMAGVPDGYTF. In DNA form, the CDR3 reads TGTGCCAGCAGTTACTCGATGGCAGGGGTCCCCGATGGCTACACCTTC.

This clonotype was seen repeatedly, ten times or more. This chain joins TRBV7-2 and TRBJ1-1, with D possibly TRBD1 on 6 matching bases. Germline V gives CDR1 SGHTA, CDR2 FQGNSA. V lost 5 bases and J lost 6, with 22 bases in between. This CDR3 comprises 16 residues. The CDR3 coding sequence is TGTGCCAGCAGCCGCTCCCGGGGGGCTTCTTTGGCTGAAGCTTTCTTT. It specifies CASSRSRGASLAEAFF.

This clonotype has more than one count but fewer than ten. The chain carries TRBV15 and TRBJ2-3; unclear D gene. The germline V gene encodes CDR1 LNHNV and CDR2 YYDKDF (reference sequence). Trimming took off 4 bases at V and 0 bases at J, with 17 bases between the two ends. This CDR3 has 17 amino acids. The CDR3 sequence is CATSTRDGVPSTDTQYF. The CDR3 nucleotides read TGTGCCACCAGCACGCGTGATGGGGTACCCAGCACAGATACGCAGTATTTT.

This rearrangement joins TRBV4-1 to TRBJ1-5; D ambiguous. Germline CDR1 MGHRA, CDR2 YSYEKL. The V end lost 6 bases, the J end lost 3 bases, and 15 bases lay between the germline ends. The CDR3 is 15 residues long. The CDR3 sequence is CASSRELADNQPQHF. CDR3 sequence (DNA): TGCGCCAGCAGTCGGGAGTTGGCGGACAATCAGCCCCAGCATTTT.

J is TRBJ2-1 and V is TRBV6-6; 7 bases map to TRBD1. CDR1 is MNHNY, CDR2 SVGAGI, per germline (reference sequence). Trimming took 9 bases from V and 2 from J; bases not matched to a gene: 4. The CDR3 has 13 residues. The CDR3 reads CASRTGTYNEQFF. The CDR3 nucleotides read TGTGCCAGTCGGACAGGTACCTACAATGAGCAGTTCTTC.

The table lists this clonotype with a few counts. This chain links TRBV9 with TRBJ2-3; D is uncertain. The germline CDR1 and CDR2 sequences are SGDLS and YYNGEE. Trimming pared 3 bases from V and 2 bases from J, leaving 4 bases between. The CDR3 spans 12 residues. The CDR3 nucleotides are TGTGCCAGCAGCGGACTCACAGATACGCAGTATTTT. This encodes CASSGLTDTQYF.

The chain couples TRBV7-2 to TRBJ2-1; D perhaps matches TRBD2 (6 bases). The CDR3 consists of 15 residues. Trimming removed 5 bases from V and 7 bases from J, with 18 bases in between. Germline CDR1 reads SGHTA; CDR2 reads FQGNSA. The CDR3 DNA reads as TGTGCCAGCAGCCGCAACCCCTCGGGGGTGAATGAGCAGTTCTTC. It is translated as CASSRNPSGVNEQFF.

In this sample, this clonotype turned up a few times. The chain carries TRBV5-1 and TRBJ2-3, with D perhaps matching TRBD1 (6 bases). Trimming stripped 0 bases from V and 10 bases from J, with 9 bases between. CDR1 SGHRS and CDR2 YFSETQ come from the germline V gene. The CDR3 spans 12 residues. CDR3 sequence: CASSLEQGAQYF. The CDR3, as DNA: TGCGCCAGCAGCTTGGAACAGGGAGCGCAGTATTTT. Full variable domain (missing parts from reference TRBV5-1 and TRBJ2-3): KAGVTQTPRYLIKTRGQQVTLSCSPISGHRSVSWYQQTPGQGLQFLFEYFSETQRNKGNFPGRFSGRQFSNSRSEMNVSTLELGDSALYLCASSLEQGAQYFGPGTRLTVL.

The rearrangement joins TRBV7-2 to TRBJ1-2; no firm D call. V lost 1 base, J lost 2 bases, and 8 bases lay in between. This CDR3 spans 14 amino acids. Per germline, CDR1 SGHTA and CDR2 FQGNSA. The CDR3 DNA sequence: TGTGCCAGCAGCTTAGAACGTGCCAACTATGGCTACACCTTC. Amino acids: CASSLERANYGYTF.

The chain joins TRBV4-3 to TRBJ2-5; possibly TRBD1 or TRBD2 for D (5 bases each). Trimming removed 4 bases from V and 7 bases from J, with 16 bases in between. Germline assignment: CDR1 LGHNA and CDR2 YSLEER. CDR3 length: 14 residues. The DNA of the CDR3 is TGCGCCAGCAGCCCAGGGACCAACACGGGGACCCAGTACTTC. Translating gives CASSPGTNTGTQYF.

This clonotype was counted between two and nine times. V usage is TRBV6-1 and J usage is TRBJ2-4, with 9 bases matching TRBD1. The CDR3 sequence is 15 residues long. Germline V gives CDR1 MNHNS, CDR2 SASEGT. J was trimmed by 1 base and V by 6 bases; bases with no gene match: 4. The CDR3 DNA sequence: TGTGCCAGCAGGCGGGACAGGGACGCCAAAAACATTCAGTACTTC. It is translated as CASRRDRDAKNIQYF.